This entry lists 29 T cell receptor beta chains sequenced from one sample in a study of blood T cells in healthy people across ages. Alongside a J-beta primer mix, a sample-barcoded 5' primer served in a second PCR lasting about 6 to 11 cycles. TCRdb fed the 5' RACE reads into MiXCR, producing one record per CDR3 protein. The sample holds 1.8 million or so distinct CDR3 sequences; about two fifths are singletons and the top ten take approximately 22%. The specimen was blood. The receptor source for this set is a human donor in good health.

On this clonotype: Since a much larger clone is just one base distant, this may be a read error. V gene TRBV12-3 or TRBV12-4 combines with J gene TRBJ2-3; TRBD1 might be the D (6 bases). Trimming removed 5 bases from V and 4 bases from J, with 13 bases in between. The CDR3 has 14 residues. CDR3: CASSPRTESDTQYF. The DNA for the CDR3 is TGTGCCAGCAGTCCTAGGACAGAATCAGATACGCAGTATTTT.

The sample holds a few counts of this clonotype. The V gene is TRBV7-3, the J gene TRBJ1-2; no clear D. Trimming pared 3 bases from V and 6 bases from J, leaving 17 bases between. The CDR3 covers 15 residues. Germline CDR1 and CDR2: SGHTA and FQGTGA. The CDR3 protein is CASSFSRKPSDGYTF. In nucleotides, the CDR3 is TGTGCCAGCAGCTTTTCCCGAAAACCGTCTGATGGCTACACCTTC.

The chain carries TRBV2 and TRBJ1-4, with TRBD1 matching over 7 bases. V lost 8 bases and J lost 2; bases outside the gene matches: 8. This CDR3 is built from 15 residues. Germline V gene sequence: CDR1 SNHLY, CDR2 FYNNEI. CDR3 region: CASANRRGTNEKLFF. For the CDR3, the DNA is TGTGCCAGCGCGAATCGCAGGGGGACTAATGAAAAACTGTTTTTT.

The chain carries TRBV28 and TRBJ1-6, with TRBD1 identical over 12 bases. This CDR3 has 17 residues. Trimming took 2 bases from V and 9 from J; bases not matched to a gene: 8. Germline CDR1 is MDHEN and CDR2 is SYDVKM. The CDR3 sequence: CASSLIVGGQGASPLHF. The CDR3, as DNA: TGTGCCAGCAGTTTAATAGTAGGGGGACAGGGGGCTTCACCCCTCCACTTT.

The CDR3 here is CASSHNLGNYEQYF. The CDR3 coding sequence is TGCGCCAGCAGCCACAATCTAGGGAACTACGAGCAGTACTTC. This chain joins TRBV4-3 and TRBJ2-1; D is unclear. The end of the DNA aligns better with TRBJ2-7, so the J call may be wrong. This CDR3 is 14 amino acids long. Per the germline V gene, CDR1 is LGHNA and CDR2 is YSLEER.

This clonotype appeared a few times. V is TRBV29-1 and J is TRBJ1-1; 7 bases align to TRBD1. J lost 5 bases, V lost 3 bases, and 6 bases had no gene match. The CDR3 length is 13 residues. The V gene's germline CDR1 is SQVTM and CDR2 ANQGSEA. This CDR3 reads CSVDKDRVTEAFF. The CDR3 region has the DNA TGCAGCGTTGACAAAGACAGGGTGACTGAAGCTTTCTTT. Combining the CDR3 with reference TRBV29-1 and TRBJ1-1 gives the whole variable domain SAVISQKPSRDICQRGTSLTIQCQVDSQVTMMFWYRQQPGQSLTLIATANQGSEATYESGFVIDKFPISRPNLTFSTLTVSNMSPEDSSIYLCSVDKDRVTEAFFGQGTRLTVV.

In the case of this clonotype: A far larger clone lies a single base away; this is likely a read error. This chain joins TRBV7-2 and TRBJ2-5, with 8 bases aligning to TRBD2. Germline loops: CDR1 SGHTA, CDR2 FQGNSA. This CDR3 comprises 13 residues. The CDR3 DNA reads as TGTGTCAGCAGCTTAGCGGGACTAGAGACCCAGTACTTC. It codes for CVSSLAGLETQYF.

The chain links TRBV10-3 to TRBJ1-2; D call uncertain. The length of the CDR3 is 13 residues. Germline V CDR1 and CDR2: ENHRY, SYGVKD. Trimming took 4 bases from V and 4 from J, leaving 10 bases between them. CDR3 loop: CAISGGLGYGYTF. The CDR3, as DNA: TGTGCCATCAGTGGGGGTTTGGGCTATGGCTACACCTTC.

The V and J genes are TRBV6-1 and TRBJ2-2; maybe TRBD2 (5 bases). Trimming took 2 bases from V and 5 from J, leaving 15 bases between them. The CDR3 is 16 amino acids. CDR1 and CDR2 from the germline V gene are MNHNS and SASEGT. The CDR3 is CASSEREGLMTGELFF. The CDR3 DNA sequence: TGTGCCAGCAGTGAACGGGAAGGGTTAATGACCGGGGAGCTGTTTTTT.

The sample holds a few counts of this clonotype. V is TRBV28 and J is TRBJ1-2; no reliable D call. V was shortened by 2 bases and J by 8 bases, with 18 bases between the two germline ends. This CDR3 is built from 15 residues. Germline lookup yields CDR1 MDHEN and CDR2 SYDVKM. CDR3 region: CASSLQSATLSGYTF. The CDR3 nucleotides read TGTGCCAGCAGTTTACAGTCAGCAACCTTATCCGGCTACACCTTC.

The chain recombines TRBV4-3 with TRBJ2-6; D is ambiguous. The CDR3 consists of 18 residues. V gave up 1 base and J gave up 2 bases, with 15 bases separating them. Germline CDR1 and CDR2: LGHNA and YSLEER. The CDR3 region has the DNA TGCGCCAGCAGCCAAGTCCCCTATTTTTTTGCTGGGGCCAACGTCCTGACTTTC. This encodes CASSQVPYFFAGANVLTF.

The chain has TRBV15 and TRBJ1-2, with D hard to call. The CDR3 runs 13 residues. Germline CDR1 reads LNHNV; CDR2 reads YYDKDF (reference sequence). The V gene lost 2 bases and the J gene lost 6 bases, with 10 bases spanning the gap. DNA for the CDR3: TGTGCCACCAGCAGAAACGGGGAGGATGGCTACACCTTC. Amino acids: CATSRNGEDGYTF.

J is TRBJ2-5 and V is TRBV5-1; 9 nucleotides line up with TRBD2. Germline V gives CDR1 SGHRS, CDR2 YFSETQ. The V gene end was trimmed by 3 bases and the J gene end by 4 bases; junction bases not matched to a gene: 13. The CDR3 sequence is 17 residues long. The CDR3 reads CASSSLQAGGPSETQYF. The CDR3 bases are TGCGCCAGCAGCTCCCTACAAGCGGGGGGCCCTTCAGAGACCCAGTACTTC.

There are many counts of this clonotype. This chain joins TRBV6-4 and TRBJ2-5; D remains ambiguous. CDR3 length equals 12 residues. Per the germline V gene, CDR1 is MRHNA and CDR2 is SNTAGT. V dropped 2 bases and J dropped 3 bases, with 4 bases sitting between them. The CDR3 DNA sequence: TGTGCCAGCAGTGACACCGAAGAGACCCAGTACTTC. As protein: CASSDTEETQYF.

This clonotype was recorded a few times. V usage is TRBV24-1 and J usage is TRBJ2-5; D possibly corresponds to TRBD2 (5 bases). The germline gives CDR1 KGHDR, CDR2 SFDVKD. The V end was cut by 4 bases, the J end by 4 bases, with 15 bases between. The length of the CDR3 is 15 residues. CDR3 nucleotide sequence: TGTGCCACCAGTGACTCCCGCGCTGCGGGAGAGACCCAGTACTTC. Its translation is CATSDSRAAGETQYF.

A few counts support this clonotype. This chain uses TRBV15 with TRBJ2-3; D is ambiguous. The V gene lost 1 base and the J gene lost 3 bases, with 5 bases spanning the gap. The CDR3 extends over 13 amino acids. Looked up from germline, CDR1 is LNHNV and CDR2 is YYDKDF (reference sequence). DNA of the CDR3: TGTGCCACCAGCAGAGTTTTAACAGATACGCAGTATTTT. Protein product: CATSRVLTDTQYF. The full variable domain, in which reference TRBV15 and TRBJ2-3 provide the parts outside the CDR3, is DAMVIQNPRYQVTQFGKPVTLSCSQTLNHNVMYWYQQKSSQAPKLLFHYYDKDFNNEADTPDNFQSRRPNTSFCFLDIRSPGLGDTAMYLCATSRVLTDTQYFGPGTRLTVL.

The CDR3 is CASSEGPQKSLETQYF. The CDR3 DNA follows: TGCGCCAGCAGCGAAGGACCCCAGAAGTCGTTGGAGACCCAGTACTTC. The rearrangement joins TRBV4-3 to TRBJ2-5; D is uncertain. The CDR3 consists of 16 residues. Deletions cut 5 bases from V and 5 bases from J, with 21 bases between. CDR1 and CDR2 from the germline V gene are LGHNA and YSLEER.

This rearrangement joins TRBV7-6 to TRBJ2-3, with D uncertain. Germline V gene lookup returns CDR1 SGHVS and CDR2 FNYEAQ. The ends were cut back, 5 bases at V and 4 bases at J, with 7 bases in the middle. This CDR3 contains 12 residues. CDR3 sequence reads: CASSAWSDTQYF. Here the CDR3 DNA reads TGTGCCAGCAGCGCCTGGTCAGATACGCAGTATTTT.

This clonotype was counted only a few times. The chain employs TRBV4-1 and TRBJ1-2; D is undetermined. The V and J ends lost 4 bases and 1 base respectively, with 10 bases between them. Germline lookup yields CDR1 MGHRA and CDR2 YSYEKL. The CDR3 is made up of 14 amino acids. The CDR3 protein is CASSPRPNNYGYTF. The CDR3, as DNA: TGCGCCAGCAGCCCAAGACCGAATAACTATGGCTACACCTTC.

Points on this clonotype: One end of the junction is discordant with germline, which a read error may explain. The chain recombines TRBV18 with TRBJ2-6; no firm D call. This CDR3 has 17 amino acids. Germline lookup yields CDR1 KGHSH and CDR2 LQKENI. The CDR3 sequence: CASSRLPVPSGANVLTF. The CDR3 coding sequence is TGTGCCAGTTCACGGTTACCGGTACCCTCTGGGGCCAACGTCCTGACTTTC.

This clonotype was observed a handful of times. The chain recombines TRBV24-1 with TRBJ2-7, with D perhaps given as TRBD1 or TRBD2 (6 bases each). Germline loops: CDR1 KGHDR, CDR2 SFDVKD. The CDR3 extends over 15 amino acids. The germline V and J ends were trimmed by 4 bases and 1 base, with 13 bases remaining between them. CDR3 amino acids: CATSDPTGASYEQYF. CDR3 DNA: TGTGCCACCAGTGACCCCACGGGGGCATCCTACGAGCAGTACTTC.

The chain carries TRBV12-3 or TRBV12-4 and TRBJ1-2; a possible D gene is TRBD1 (5 bases). V lost 5 bases, J lost 7 bases, and 8 bases lay in between. The CDR3 is 11 amino acids. DNA for the CDR3: TGTGCCAGCAGTCGGGACGTTGGCTACACCTTC. Protein product: CASSRDVGYTF.

J is TRBJ2-5 and V is TRBV5-1; TRBD1 aligns across 8 bases. The CDR3 extends over 16 amino acids. J lost 5 bases, V lost 4 bases, and 13 bases had no gene match. Germline values: CDR1 SGHRS, CDR2 YFSETQ. The CDR3 reads CASSASWTGFMETQYF. The CDR3 bases are TGCGCCAGCAGCGCTTCCTGGACAGGGTTTATGGAGACCCAGTACTTC. The variable domain in full, with the rest retrieved from reference TRBV5-1 and TRBJ2-5, is KAGVTQTPRYLIKTRGQQVTLSCSPISGHRSVSWYQQTPGQGLQFLFEYFSETQRNKGNFPGRFSGRQFSNSRSEMNVSTLELGDSALYLCASSASWTGFMETQYFGPGTRLLVL.

This clonotype was observed at least ten times. CDR3 sequence reads: CSASRQGGGYTF. CDR3 sequence (DNA): TGCAGTGCTAGTAGGCAGGGGGGAGGCTACACCTTC. The rearrangement links TRBV20-1 to TRBJ1-2; 7 bases fit TRBD1. The CDR3 runs to 12 residues. From germline, CDR1 is DFQATT and CDR2 SNEGSKA (reference sequence). Trimming at V came to 3 bases and at J to 8 bases, leaving 6 bases not matched to a gene.

This clonotype was detected a few times. The rearrangement links TRBV6-2 or TRBV6-3 to TRBJ1-2; D is unresolved. Trimming pared 5 bases from V and 0 bases from J, leaving 13 bases between. In germline, CDR1 is MNHEY, CDR2 SVGEGT. The CDR3 is 15 amino acids. CDR3 sequence (DNA): TGTGCCAGCAGTCGCAGTACTACTTCTAACTATGGCTACACCTTC. Its protein is CASSRSTTSNYGYTF.

The chain carries TRBV4-1 and TRBJ1-2; D ambiguous. V lost 0 bases and J 3 bases, leaving 8 bases between the germline ends. Germline V gene sequence: CDR1 MGHRA, CDR2 YSYEKL. This CDR3 has 14 amino acids. The CDR3 nucleotides are TGCGCCAGCAGCCAAGAAAGCGAACACTATGGCTACACCTTC. It yields the protein CASSQESEHYGYTF.

This clonotype has just a few counts. This sequence joins TRBV28 and TRBJ1-2; D is uncertain. Germline loops: CDR1 MDHEN, CDR2 SYDVKM. Trimming removed 7 bases at V and 4 bases at J, with 22 bases between. The CDR3 runs to 16 residues. The CDR3 region has the DNA TGTGCCAGCATCGCTCCGGACCAAGCCGCTGGCTATGGCTACACCTTC. It specifies CASIAPDQAAGYGYTF.

Comments on this clonotype: The junction differs from germline at one of its ends, possibly a read error. V and J are TRBV5-6 and TRBJ2-2; 8 bases are shared with TRBD1. Germline V gene sequence: CDR1 SGHDT, CDR2 YYEEEE. The CDR3 is 16 residues long. Here the CDR3 DNA reads TGTGCCAGCAGCCAAACCAGGACAGGGAACACAGGGGAGCTGTTTTTT. It is translated as CASSQTRTGNTGELFF. The entire variable domain, with the rest obtained from reference TRBV5-6 and TRBJ2-2, is as follows: DAGVTQSPTHLIKTRGQQVTLRCSPKSGHDTVSWYQQALGQGPQFIFQYYEEEERQRGNFPDRFSGHQFPNYSSELNVNALLLGDSALYLCASSQTRTGNTGELFFGEGSRLTVL.

This clonotype has more than one count but fewer than ten. The chain recombines TRBV27 with TRBJ2-1; D might be TRBD1 (6 bases). The CDR3 runs to 16 residues. Trimming took 3 bases from V and 0 from J, leaving 12 bases between them. Germline assignment: CDR1 MNHEY and CDR2 SMNVEV (reference sequence). CDR3 amino acids: CASSFKQGRSYNEQFF. CDR3 DNA: TGTGCCAGCAGTTTCAAACAGGGACGCTCCTACAATGAGCAGTTCTTC.